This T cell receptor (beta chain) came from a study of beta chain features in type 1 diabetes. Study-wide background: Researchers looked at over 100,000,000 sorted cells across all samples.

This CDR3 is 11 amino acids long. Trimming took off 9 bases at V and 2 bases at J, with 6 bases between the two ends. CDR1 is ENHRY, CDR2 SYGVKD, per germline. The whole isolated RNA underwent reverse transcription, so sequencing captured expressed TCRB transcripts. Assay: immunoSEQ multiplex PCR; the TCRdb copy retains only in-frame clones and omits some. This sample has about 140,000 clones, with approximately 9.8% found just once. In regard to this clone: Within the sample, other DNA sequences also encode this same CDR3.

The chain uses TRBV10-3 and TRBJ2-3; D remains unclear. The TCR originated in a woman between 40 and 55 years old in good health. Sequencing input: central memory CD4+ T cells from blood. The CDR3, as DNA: TGTGCCATACAGATCACAGATACGCAGTATTTT. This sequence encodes CAIQITDTQYF.